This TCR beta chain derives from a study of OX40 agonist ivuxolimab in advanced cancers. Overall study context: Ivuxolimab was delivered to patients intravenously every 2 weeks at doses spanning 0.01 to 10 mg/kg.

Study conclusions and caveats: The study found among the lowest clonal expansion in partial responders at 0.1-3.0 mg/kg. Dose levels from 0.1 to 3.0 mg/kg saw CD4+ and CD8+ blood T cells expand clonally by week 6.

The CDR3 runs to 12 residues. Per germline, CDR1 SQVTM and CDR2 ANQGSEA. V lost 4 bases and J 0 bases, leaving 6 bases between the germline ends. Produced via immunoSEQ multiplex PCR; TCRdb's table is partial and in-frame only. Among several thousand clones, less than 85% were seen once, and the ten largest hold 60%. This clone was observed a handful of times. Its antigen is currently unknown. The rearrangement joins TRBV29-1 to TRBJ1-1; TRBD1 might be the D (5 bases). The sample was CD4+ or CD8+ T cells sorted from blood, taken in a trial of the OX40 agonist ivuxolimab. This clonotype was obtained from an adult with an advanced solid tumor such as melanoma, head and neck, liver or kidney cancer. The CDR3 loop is CSVGGVNTEAFF. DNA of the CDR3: TGCAGCGTTGGAGGGGTGAACACTGAAGCTTTCTTT.